Here is one T cell receptor beta chain with its context. Only in-frame clones appear in the TCRdb table, and some are missing; sequencing was by immunoSEQ multiplex PCR. The repertoire includes 75,000 to 100,000 clones, around 96% of them detected once, and about 0.25% sits in the top ten. This entry belongs to a study of technical replicates of blood from several donors. CDR1 and CDR2 from the germline V gene are SGHDT and YYEEEE. CDR3 length equals 16 residues. Losses at the gene ends were 6 bases for V and 8 bases for J; bases not matched to a gene: 14. This chain links TRBV5-6 with TRBJ1-4, with TRBD1 identical over 9 bases. The sequence derives from a human donor in good health. The sequenced material came from T cells isolated from PBMCs. CDR3 in amino acids: CASTLAGTGRREKLFF. DNA for the CDR3: TGTGCCAGCACTCTCGCCGGGACAGGGAGGCGAGAAAAACTGTTTTTT.